This entry is about one T cell receptor beta chain. Its antigen is undetermined. The second PCR ran roughly 6 to 11 cycles with a sample-barcoded 5' primer and J-beta primers. From the 5' RACE reads, TCRdb called clonotypes with MiXCR, one entry per CDR3 protein. The sample lists approximately 1,700,000 distinct CDR3 sequences; approximately 39% were seen once. This sample is part of a study of blood T cells in healthy people across ages. Study-level results: Fewer expanded clones and more diversity marked long-lived versus aged donors.

No fewer than 6 million PBMCs went into each sample. The sequencing sample was made of blood. The TCR sequence derives from a human donor in good health.

CDR3 sequence (DNA): TGCGCCAGCAGCTCAGGAGGTACTAGCGGGGGGGCCAATGAGCAGTTCTTC. It is translated as CASSSGGTSGGANEQFF. The genes are TRBV5-1 and TRBJ2-1; 13 bases agree with TRBD2. This CDR3 is 17 amino acids long. Germline values: CDR1 SGHRS, CDR2 YFSETQ. V trimming: 3 bases; J trimming: 6 bases; junction bases outside the gene matches: 9.